These 23 T cell receptor beta chains were sequenced from one sample in a study of graft-versus-host responses after intestinal transplantation. Assay: immunoSEQ multiplex PCR; the TCRdb copy retains only in-frame clones and omits some. This sample has approximately 24,000 clones, with approximately 91% found just once. The source material was PBMCs, sampled roughly 38 days after intestinal transplant. These receptors originate from a human patient who received an intestinal transplant, so some T cells may come from the graft donor.

The chain links TRBV19 to TRBJ2-3; either TRBD1 or TRBD2 may supply D (5 bases each). Trimming cost V 6 bases and J 5 bases, with 21 bases left between them. CDR3 length equals 16 residues. Germline lookup yields CDR1 LNHDA and CDR2 SQIVND (reference sequence). The CDR3 sequence: CASSPRDPSRGDTQYF. CDR3 DNA: TGTGCCAGTAGCCCTCGGGACCCATCGCGCGGAGATACGCAGTATTTT.

The chain combines TRBV7-3 with TRBJ2-1, with 11 positions matching TRBD2. Germline CDR1 SGHTA, CDR2 FQGTGA. The CDR3 sequence is 16 residues long. Germline trimming cut 5 bases from V and 5 bases from J; bases unmatched to any gene: 8. The DNA for the CDR3 is TGTGCCAGCAGCCCCATAGCGGGAGGGATTAACAATGAGCAGTTCTTC. Protein: CASSPIAGGINNEQFF.

The chain recombines TRBV27 with TRBJ1-2; D is unresolved. Germline V gives CDR1 MNHEY, CDR2 SMNVEV (reference sequence). The CDR3 runs 18 residues. With 3 bases removed from V and 3 bases from J, the gap between germline ends came to 23 bases. The CDR3 loop is CASSLNREIRGGDYGYTF. CDR3 DNA sequence: TGTGCCAGCAGTTTGAACCGGGAAATAAGAGGAGGAGACTATGGCTACACCTTC.

V gene TRBV6-4 combines with J gene TRBJ1-5; 7 bases are a match to TRBD1. The CDR3 has 16 amino acids. CDR1 is MRHNA and CDR2 is SNTAGT in the germline V gene. V was pared by 0 bases and J by 0 bases, with 2 bases of the junction left unmatched. The CDR3 region has the DNA TGTGCCAGCAGTGACTCAGGGGGCCATAGCAATCAGCCCCAGCATTTT. Encoded protein: CASSDSGGHSNQPQHF.

The chain employs TRBV7-9 and TRBJ2-7; TRBD1 agrees at 8 bases. With V trimmed by 4 bases and J by 0 bases, 8 bases remained unmatched. The CDR3 covers 16 residues. Germline CDR1 and CDR2: SEHNR and FQNEAQ (reference sequence). The CDR3 region has the DNA TGTGCCAGCAGCTCCAACCGGGACAGGCGCTCCTACGAGCAGTACTTC. This codes for CASSSNRDRRSYEQYF.

The rearrangement links TRBV15 to TRBJ1-1, with 9 bases lining up with TRBD1. The CDR3 runs 17 residues. V lost 1 base and J lost 4; bases outside the gene matches: 10. Germline V gives CDR1 LNHNV, CDR2 YYDKDF (reference sequence). The CDR3 sequence is CATSRVGTGLWTTEAFF. The CDR3 region has the DNA TGTGCCACCAGCAGAGTCGGGACAGGGCTCTGGACCACTGAAGCTTTCTTT.

V usage is TRBV28 and J usage is TRBJ2-1; 8 bases fit TRBD2. CDR1 MDHEN and CDR2 SYDVKM come from the germline V gene. This CDR3 is built from 14 residues. V lost 10 bases and J lost 2; bases outside the gene matches: 7. This CDR3 reads CAIQLAATYNEQFF. CDR3 nucleotides: TGTGCCATCCAACTAGCGGCGACCTACAATGAGCAGTTCTTC.

The chain joins TRBV7-8 to TRBJ1-5, with D perhaps TRBD1 (6 bases). V gave up 1 base and J gave up 7 bases, with 14 bases separating them. The CDR3 is 15 amino acids. Germline CDR1 reads SGHVS; CDR2 reads FQNEAQ. The CDR3 region has the DNA TGTGCCAGCAGCTTAGGTTGGGGGGGCGGGCAGCCCCAGCATTTT. Translating gives CASSLGWGGGQPQHF.

Written as DNA, the CDR3 is TGTGCCAGTAGTATCCTGACAGGGGGCTACGAGCAGTACTTC. This codes for CASSILTGGYEQYF. V and J are TRBV19 and TRBJ2-7, with 9 bases fitting TRBD1. Per germline, CDR1 LNHDA and CDR2 SQIVND (reference sequence). The CDR3 totals 14 residues. The trim removed 3 bases at V and 3 bases at J, leaving 3 bases unmatched.

CDR3 nucleotide sequence: TGCGCCAGCAGCTTTGACTCCGGGACAGACCTTTACGAGCAGTACTTC. Its protein is CASSFDSGTDLYEQYF. This chain uses TRBV5-1 with TRBJ2-7; 7 bases agree with TRBD1. Germline V lookup: CDR1 SGHRS, CDR2 YFSETQ. The CDR3 runs 16 residues. Trimming removed 2 bases from V and 4 bases from J; junction bases left unmatched: 12.

On this clone itself: At one end, the junction sequence differs from germline, possibly due to a read error. This specimen includes other DNA sequences encoding the same CDR3. This chain's CDR3 is CASLGGLSTDTQYF. DNA of the CDR3: TGTGCCAGCCTTGGAGGACTTAGCACGGATACGCAGTATTTT. V usage is TRBV2 and J usage is TRBJ2-3, with D possibly being TRBD2 (5 bases). CDR3 length: 14 amino acids. Germline V gene data show CDR1 as SNHLY and CDR2 as FYNNEI.

The V call is TRBV6-6, the J call TRBJ1-2; D is ambiguous. CDR3 length: 13 residues. V was shortened by 5 bases and J by 2 bases, with 9 bases between the two germline ends. Germline CDR1 reads MNHNY; CDR2 reads SVGAGI (reference sequence). Here the CDR3 reads CASSRDGNYGYTF. Here the CDR3 DNA reads TGTGCCAGCAGTCGCGACGGGAACTATGGCTACACCTTC.

The gene calls are TRBV9 and TRBJ1-3; 11 nucleotides align to TRBD1. Per germline, CDR1 SGDLS and CDR2 YYNGEE. V shed 3 bases, J shed 0 bases, and the junction held 5 bases outside the gene matches. The CDR3 is 17 residues long. CDR3 residues: CASSAHGQGASGNTIYF. The CDR3 region has the DNA TGTGCCAGCAGCGCCCATGGACAGGGGGCCTCTGGAAACACCATATATTTT.

The rearrangement links TRBV5-1 to TRBJ2-7; the D gene could be TRBD1 or TRBD2 (5 bases each). Germline assignment: CDR1 SGHRS and CDR2 YFSETQ. The germline V and J ends were trimmed by 0 bases and 5 bases, with 9 bases remaining between them. The CDR3 spans 13 residues. The CDR3 DNA is TGCGCCAGCAGCTTGGAACGGGGCAACGAGCAGTACTTC. Protein product: CASSLERGNEQYF. The whole variable domain, remainder taken from reference TRBV5-1 and TRBJ2-7, is KAGVTQTPRYLIKTRGQQVTLSCSPISGHRSVSWYQQTPGQGLQFLFEYFSETQRNKGNFPGRFSGRQFSNSRSEMNVSTLELGDSALYLCASSLERGNEQYFGPGTRLTVT.

The chain couples TRBV30 to TRBJ1-4; a possible D gene is TRBD1 (6 bases). The germline V gene has CDR1 GTSNPN and CDR2 SVGIG (reference sequence). The CDR3 totals 13 residues. V lost 2 bases to trimming and J lost 6 bases, with 10 bases between them. CDR3 in amino acids: CAWSLGGHEKLFF. As DNA, the CDR3 is TGTGCCTGGAGTCTGGGGGGGCATGAAAAACTGTTTTTT.

For this clone: Its ends do not fully match the called genes, so a read error is possible. This chain joins TRBV7-2 and TRBJ1-4; the D is unclear. CDR1 and CDR2 (germline): SGHTA, FQGNSA. The CDR3 runs to 14 residues. CDR3 region: CASSSQVANEKLFF. CDR3 bases: TGTGCCAGCAGCTCTCAGGTGGCTAACGAAAAACTGTTTTTT.

This clone showed up just once. The rearrangement joins TRBV10-3 to TRBJ1-5; perhaps TRBD1 as D (6 bases). CDR3 length: 15 residues. CDR1 and CDR2 from the germline V gene are ENHRY and SYGVKD. The germline V and J ends were trimmed by 5 bases and 2 bases, with 13 bases remaining between them. The CDR3 sequence: CAISPGEMGNQPQHF. For the CDR3, the DNA is TGTGCCATCAGTCCAGGGGAGATGGGCAATCAGCCCCAGCATTTT.

The genes are TRBV29-1 and TRBJ2-1; D remains ambiguous. Trimming left V 5 bases short and J 4 bases short, with 6 bases between. The CDR3 contains 11 residues. CDR1 and CDR2 from the germline V gene are SQVTM and ANQGSEA. This CDR3 is CSVLTYNEQFF. In DNA form, the CDR3 reads TGCAGCGTTCTAACTTACAATGAGCAGTTCTTC.

V is TRBV27 and J is TRBJ2-1; D gene uncertain. V was shortened by 9 bases and J by 0 bases, with 9 bases between the two germline ends. This CDR3 comprises 13 residues. Germline CDR1 and CDR2: MNHEY and SMNVEV (reference sequence). The CDR3 loop reads CASTWSSYNEQFF. DNA of the CDR3: TGTGCCAGTACATGGAGCTCCTACAATGAGCAGTTCTTC.

The gene calls are TRBV28 and TRBJ2-7, with D perhaps TRBD2 (6 bases). V lost 5 bases and J 3 bases, leaving 17 bases between the germline ends. The germline CDR1 and CDR2 sequences are MDHEN and SYDVKM. The CDR3 is 15 residues long. The CDR3 reads CASSPFLAGNYEQYF. The CDR3 DNA sequence: TGTGCCAGCAGTCCATTCCTGGCGGGGAACTACGAGCAGTACTTC.

The V gene is TRBV28, the J gene TRBJ1-5; no clear D. The CDR3 consists of 14 residues. Germline V lookup: CDR1 MDHEN, CDR2 SYDVKM. V was trimmed by 5 bases and J by 2 bases, leaving 10 bases between them. CDR3 residues: CASSPGSGNQPQHF. The CDR3, as DNA: TGTGCCAGCAGTCCCGGCTCTGGCAATCAGCCCCAGCATTTT.

In DNA, the CDR3 is TGTGCCAGCAGCGTTACACTAGCGGGAGGCTACGAGCAGTACTTC. Translated, it gives CASSVTLAGGYEQYF. The gene calls are TRBV13 and TRBJ2-7; TRBD2 matches 12 bases. This CDR3 contains 15 residues. V shed 5 bases and J 3 bases; nucleotides not matched to a gene: 5. Germline CDR1 PRHDT, CDR2 FYEKMQ (reference sequence).

The table lists this clone with a few counts. The V gene is TRBV10-3, the J gene TRBJ2-7, with 10 bases identical to TRBD2. Losses at the gene ends were 4 bases for V and 3 bases for J; bases not matched to a gene: 0. CDR3 length: 13 amino acids. Germline V lookup: CDR1 ENHRY, CDR2 SYGVKD. The CDR3 region has the DNA TGTGCCATCAGTGGACTAGCGGGCTACGAGCAGTACTTC. Encoded protein: CAISGLAGYEQYF.